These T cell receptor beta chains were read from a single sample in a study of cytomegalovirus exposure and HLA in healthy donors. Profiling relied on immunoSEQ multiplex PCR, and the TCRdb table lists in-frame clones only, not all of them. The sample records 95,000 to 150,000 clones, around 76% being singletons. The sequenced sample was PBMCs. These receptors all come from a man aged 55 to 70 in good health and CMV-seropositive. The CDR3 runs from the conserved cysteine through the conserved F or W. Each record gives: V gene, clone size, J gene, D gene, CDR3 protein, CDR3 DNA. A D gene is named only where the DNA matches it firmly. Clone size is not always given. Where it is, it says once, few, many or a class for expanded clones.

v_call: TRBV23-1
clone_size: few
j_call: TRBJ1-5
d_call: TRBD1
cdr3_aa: CASRGLDRDNSNQPQHF
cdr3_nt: TGCGCCAGCAGGGGCCTAGACAGGGACAATAGCAATCAGCCCCAGCATTTT

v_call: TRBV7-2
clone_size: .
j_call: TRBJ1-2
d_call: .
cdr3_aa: CASSFPPFYGYTF
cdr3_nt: TGTGCCAGCAGCTTCCCCCCCTTCTATGGCTACACCTTC

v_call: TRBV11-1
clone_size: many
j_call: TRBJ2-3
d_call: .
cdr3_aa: CASSLASRTDTQYF
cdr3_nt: TGTGCCAGCAGCTTAGCTAGTCGTACAGATACGCAGTATTTT

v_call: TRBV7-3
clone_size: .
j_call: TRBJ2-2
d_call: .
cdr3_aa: CASRFTGPANTGELFF
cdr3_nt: TGTGCCAGCAGATTCACAGGCCCTGCGAACACCGGGGAGCTGTTTTTT

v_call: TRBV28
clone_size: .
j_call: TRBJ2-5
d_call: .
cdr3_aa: CASSSFGSAETQYF
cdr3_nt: TGTGCCAGCAGCTCTTTTGGTAGCGCAGAGACCCAGTACTTC

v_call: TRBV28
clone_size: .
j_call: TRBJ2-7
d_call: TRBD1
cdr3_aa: CASSLIGQGSYEQYF
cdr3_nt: TGTGCCAGCAGTTTAATCGGACAGGGGTCCTACGAGCAGTACTTC

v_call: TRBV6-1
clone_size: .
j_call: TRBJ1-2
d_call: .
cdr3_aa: CASRNQGFGGYTF
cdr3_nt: TGTGCCAGCAGGAACCAGGGTTTTGGAGGCTACACCTTC

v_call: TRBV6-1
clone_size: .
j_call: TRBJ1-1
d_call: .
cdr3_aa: CASKGDRRAFF
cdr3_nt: TGTGCCAGCAAGGGTGACAGACGGGCTTTCTTT

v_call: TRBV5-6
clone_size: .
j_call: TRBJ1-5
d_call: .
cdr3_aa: CASSLGPDQPQHF
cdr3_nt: TGTGCCAGCAGCTTGGGGCCAGATCAGCCCCAGCATTTT

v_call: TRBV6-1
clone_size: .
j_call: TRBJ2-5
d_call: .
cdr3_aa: CASSEQQGRREETQYF
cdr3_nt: TGTGCCAGCAGTGAACAACAGGGTAGACGGGAAGAGACCCAGTACTTC

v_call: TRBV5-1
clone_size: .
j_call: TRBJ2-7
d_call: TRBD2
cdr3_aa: CASKEPGGEQYF
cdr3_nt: TGCGCCAGCAAGGAGCCGGGGGGCGAGCAGTACTTC

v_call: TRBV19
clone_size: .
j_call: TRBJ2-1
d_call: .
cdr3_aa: CASSFSGHLKPYNEQFF
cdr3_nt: TGTGCCAGTAGTTTCTCGGGACACCTAAAGCCCTACAATGAGCAGTTCTTC

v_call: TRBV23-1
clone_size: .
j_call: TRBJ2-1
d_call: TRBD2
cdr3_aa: CASSRLAGGNSYNEQFF
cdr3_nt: TGCGCCAGCAGTCGGCTAGCGGGAGGAAACTCCTACAATGAGCAGTTCTTC

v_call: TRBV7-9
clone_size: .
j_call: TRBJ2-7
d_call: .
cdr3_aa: CASSLPGSYEQYF
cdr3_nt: TGTGCCAGCAGCTTACCAGGGTCCTACGAGCAGTACTTC

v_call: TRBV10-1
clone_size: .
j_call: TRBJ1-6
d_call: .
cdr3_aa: CASSDLQENSPLHF
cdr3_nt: TGCGCCAGCAGTGATTTACAGGAAAATTCACCCCTCCACTTT

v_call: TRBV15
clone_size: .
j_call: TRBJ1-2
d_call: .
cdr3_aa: CATSLKLTGSEGYTF
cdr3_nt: TGTGCCACCAGCCTTAAACTGACAGGTTCGGAGGGCTACACCTTC

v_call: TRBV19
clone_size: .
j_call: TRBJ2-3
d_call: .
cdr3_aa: CASSIDGLWQYF
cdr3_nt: TGTGCCAGTAGTATAGACGGGTTATGGCAGTATTTT

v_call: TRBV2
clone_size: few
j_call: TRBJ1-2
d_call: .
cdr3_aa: CASSEIPGGRYGYTF
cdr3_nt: TGTGCCAGCAGTGAAATTCCGGGGGGTCGGTATGGCTACACCTTC

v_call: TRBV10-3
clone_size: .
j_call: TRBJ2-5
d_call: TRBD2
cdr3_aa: CATAGGEETQYF
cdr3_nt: TGTGCCACCGCGGGGGGGGAAGAGACCCAGTACTTC